The clone carrying this T cell receptor beta chain showed up just once. The antigen is unknown. The CDR3 covers 11 residues. CDR1 is ENHRY and CDR2 is SYGVKD in the germline V gene. V was shortened by 8 bases and J by 4 bases, with 7 bases between the two germline ends. This entry comes from a study of OX40 agonist ivuxolimab in advanced cancers. Notes on the study in general: Both blood CD4+ and CD8+ T cells showed clonal growth by week 6 at 0.1 to 3.0 mg/kg.

Sequencing was performed with immunoSEQ multiplex PCR; in TCRdb, only in-frame clones are kept and a portion is missing. The data contain about 54,000 clones, 84% of them singletons. The TCR comes from an adult with an advanced solid tumor such as melanoma, head and neck, liver or kidney cancer. Specimen: CD4+ or CD8+ T cells sorted from blood, collected in a trial of the OX40 agonist ivuxolimab. The chain employs TRBV10-3 and TRBJ2-3, with D unclear. The DNA for the CDR3 is TGTGCCATCTCTAGGTCAGATACGCAGTATTTT. This sequence encodes CAISRSDTQYF.